In its sample, the clone carrying this T cell receptor beta chain was seen a few times. Antigen: not known. The PCR was carried out with 60 Vbeta primers and 13 Jbeta primers. Profiling relied on immunoSEQ multiplex PCR, and the TCRdb table lists in-frame clones only, not all of them. The data show fewer than 100,000 clones, with about 8% seen just once and about 2% held by the top ten. The sample is drawn from a study of cytomegalovirus exposure and HLA in healthy donors. Study-wide results and limits: Links to common viral pathogens appeared, in a later analysis, for several of the most significant clusters.

The germline V gene encodes CDR1 MNHNS and CDR2 SASEGT. V was pared by 0 bases and J by 6 bases, with 18 bases between. The length of the CDR3 is 16 residues. The source material was PBMCs. The receptor's source is a man aged 50-60 years in good health and CMV-seronegative. The genes are TRBV6-1 and TRBJ2-7, with D tentatively TRBD2 (7 bases). The CDR3 nucleotides read TGTGCCAGCAGTGAAGCGAGAGCTACACGGGGGGCCGAGCAGTACTTC. Its translation: CASSEARATRGAEQYF.